This passage covers 10 T cell receptor beta chains from one sample sequenced in a study of shared clonotypes between healthy human individuals. Method: immunoSEQ multiplex PCR; TCRdb's copy keeps in-frame clones and lacks some. In the table there are more than 400,000 clones, over 75% of which are singletons. Sequencing was done on a sample of PBMCs. The receptors derive from a woman aged 40 to 50 in good health. Some clones in this sample may be carry-over from other donors' samples.

The rearrangement uses TRBV30 and TRBJ1-5, with D unclear. Germline CDR1 reads GTSNPN; CDR2 reads SVGIG (reference sequence). The CDR3 covers 13 residues. Trimming shortened V by 8 bases and J by 11 bases, and 22 bases separated the two germline ends. The CDR3 nucleotides read TGTGCCATAAGAAGGCCGGGGAGTAAGACCCAGCATTTT. As protein: CAIRRPGSKTQHF.

The chain is built from TRBV9 and TRBJ2-4, with D possibly TRBD2 on 5 matching bases. The V and J ends lost 4 bases and 0 bases respectively, with 14 bases between them. The CDR3 totals 16 residues. Germline CDR1 and CDR2: SGDLS and YYNGEE. For the CDR3, the DNA is TGTGCCAGCAGCCCGAGGGTCGGGATAGCCAAAAACATTCAGTACTTC. Protein: CASSPRVGIAKNIQYF.

This chain joins TRBV7-2 and TRBJ1-1; tentatively, D is TRBD1 (6 bases). Germline CDR1 and CDR2: SGHTA and FQGNSA. Trimming left V 6 bases short and J 7 bases short, with 18 bases between. This CDR3 region has 14 residues. CDR3 region: CASRLPGGRGEAFF. The CDR3 DNA reads as TGTGCCAGCAGACTCCCGGGGGGGCGCGGTGAAGCTTTCTTT.

About this clone itself: Within the sample, other DNA sequences also encode this same CDR3. The gene calls are TRBV28 and TRBJ1-4, with unresolved D. The length of the CDR3 is 13 residues. With 5 bases removed from V and 3 bases from J, the gap between germline ends came to 7 bases. The V gene's germline CDR1 is MDHEN and CDR2 SYDVKM. In nucleotides, the CDR3 is TGTGCCAGCAGTAGCAGCTCTAATGAAAAACTGTTTTTT. Translating gives CASSSSSNEKLFF.

V is TRBV4-2 and J is TRBJ2-7; 7 bases line up with TRBD2. The CDR3 runs to 14 residues. Germline loops: CDR1 LGHNA, CDR2 YNFKEQ. V dropped 1 base and J dropped 6; count of bases not matched to a gene: 6. CDR3 nucleotide sequence: TGTGCCAGCAGCCAAGTGGGAGGGCCTGGCGAGCAGTACTTC. Translating gives CASSQVGGPGEQYF.

The chain is built from TRBV11-2 and TRBJ2-5; D may correspond to TRBD1 or TRBD2 (5 bases each). The CDR3 is made up of 16 amino acids. V was clipped by 3 bases and J by 2 bases, with 16 bases between them. Germline values: CDR1 SGHAT, CDR2 FQNNGV. CDR3 in amino acids: CASSLMRGFSQETQYF. CDR3 sequence (DNA): TGTGCCAGCAGCTTGATGAGGGGATTCTCACAAGAGACCCAGTACTTC.

This chain connects TRBV29-1 to TRBJ2-7; possibly TRBD1 for D (6 bases). Germline V gene sequence: CDR1 SQVTM, CDR2 ANQGSEA. The CDR3 covers 15 residues. V gave up 7 bases and J gave up 1 base, with 20 bases separating them. The CDR3 nucleotides are TGCAGCGCCCTAGGTGGGGGCAAGAAATCCTACGAGCAGTACTTC. Protein sequence: CSALGGGKKSYEQYF.

There are a few counts of this clone. A read error is possible here, since a much larger clone lies one base away. This chain uses TRBV10-3 with TRBJ2-3, with D possibly matching TRBD2 (5 bases). The CDR3 extends over 15 amino acids. Trimming left V 5 bases short and J 1 base short, with 13 bases between. Germline V gene data show CDR1 as ENHRY and CDR2 as SYGVKD. The CDR3 here is CAISLVGEGTDTQYF. CDR3 DNA: TGTGCCATCAGTCTAGTGGGAGAAGGCACAGATACGCAGTATTTT.

This clone turned up a few times. The rearrangement joins TRBV30 to TRBJ2-3; D may be TRBD1 or TRBD2 (6 bases each). The germline V gene has CDR1 GTSNPN and CDR2 SVGIG (reference sequence). The CDR3 consists of 17 residues. Trimming took 0 bases from V and 0 from J, leaving 16 bases between them. The CDR3 sequence is CAWSVGGGTLSTDTQYF. The CDR3 coding sequence is TGTGCCTGGAGTGTCGGAGGGGGGACTCTTAGCACAGATACGCAGTATTTT.

As to this clone: This likely stems from a read error, as it lies one base from a far larger clone. The J gene is TRBJ1-2, the V gene TRBV4-3; no reliable D call. Trimming removed 4 bases at V and 0 bases at J, with 15 bases between. The CDR3 is 16 amino acids. Germline values: CDR1 LGHNA, CDR2 YSLEER. For the CDR3, the DNA is TGCGCCAGCAGCCCGAATAGGGCAGCCCCTAACTATGGCTACACCTTC. Protein sequence: CASSPNRAAPNYGYTF.